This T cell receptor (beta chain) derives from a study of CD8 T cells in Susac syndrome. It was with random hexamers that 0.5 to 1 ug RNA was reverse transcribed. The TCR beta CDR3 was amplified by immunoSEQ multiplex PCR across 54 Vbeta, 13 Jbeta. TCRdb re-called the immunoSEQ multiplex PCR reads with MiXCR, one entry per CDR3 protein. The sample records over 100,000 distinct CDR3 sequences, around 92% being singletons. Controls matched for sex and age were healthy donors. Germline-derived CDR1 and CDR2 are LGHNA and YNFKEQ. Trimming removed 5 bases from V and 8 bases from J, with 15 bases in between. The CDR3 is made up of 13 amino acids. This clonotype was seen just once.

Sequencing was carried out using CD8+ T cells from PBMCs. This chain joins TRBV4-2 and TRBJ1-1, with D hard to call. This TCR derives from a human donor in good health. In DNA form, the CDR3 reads TGTGCCAGCAGCTCGACGACTTATACCGAAGCTTTCTTT. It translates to CASSSTTYTEAFF.